This T cell receptor (beta chain) was sequenced in a study of long-term antiretroviral therapy in people with HIV. Overall study results and limits: Subsequent to ART, diversity was augmented yet persisted below that of transplant donor controls.

Worth noting for this clone: The antigen remains undetermined.

This CDR3 spans 14 amino acids. Version v3.0 of the immunoSEQ assay ran at survey level. Assay: immunoSEQ multiplex PCR; the TCRdb copy retains only in-frame clones and omits some. The table lists tens of thousands of clones, roughly 90% of them singletons. Sequencing was performed on unsorted PBMCs, taken 1.8 years after starting antiretroviral therapy. V usage is TRBV21-1 and J usage is TRBJ2-5; the table's D call of TRBD1 was not tested on the DNA. TRBV21-1 is recorded as a pseudogene. The TCR was taken from a woman aged 18 to 35 with HIV. In nucleotides, the CDR3 is TGTGCCAGCGCCCCCCAGGGCCGGCAAGAGACCCAGTACTTC. This translates into CASAPQGRQETQYF.